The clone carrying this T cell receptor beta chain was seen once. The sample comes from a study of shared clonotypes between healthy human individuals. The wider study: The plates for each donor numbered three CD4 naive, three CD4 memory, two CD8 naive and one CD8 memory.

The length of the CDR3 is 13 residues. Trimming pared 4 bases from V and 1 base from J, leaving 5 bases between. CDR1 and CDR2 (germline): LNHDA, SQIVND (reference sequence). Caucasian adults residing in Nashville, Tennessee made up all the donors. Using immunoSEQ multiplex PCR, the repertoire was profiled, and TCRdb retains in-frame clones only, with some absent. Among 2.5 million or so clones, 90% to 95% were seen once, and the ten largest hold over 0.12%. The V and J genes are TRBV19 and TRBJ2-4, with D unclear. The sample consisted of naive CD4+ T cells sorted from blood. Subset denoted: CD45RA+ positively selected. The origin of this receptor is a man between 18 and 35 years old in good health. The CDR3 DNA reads TGTGCCAGTAGTACAAGTGCCAAAAACATTCAGTACTTC. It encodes CASSTSAKNIQYF.